This is a list of T cell receptor beta chains from one sample in a study of sequential checkpoint blockade in melanoma. The protocol was immunoSEQ multiplex PCR, while the TCRdb copy is restricted to in-frame clones and leaves out a portion. The sample has approximately 8,400 clones; roughly three fifths are singletons. The specimen was CD8+ T cells sorted from blood (inferred from file names), collected from a patient given nivolumab and ipilimumab in sequence. Every receptor here comes from a human patient with melanoma. Some clones in this sample may be carry-over from other donors' samples. CDR3s include the opening cysteine and the closing phenylalanine or tryptophan. A D gene is named only where the DNA matches it firmly. The listing skips clone size in some rows; elsewhere it reads once, few, many or a size class.

d_call,j_call,clone_size,v_call,cdr3_aa,cdr3_nt
TRBD1,TRBJ1-2,NA,TRBV7-2,CASSPNRGCCYGYTF,TGTGCCAGCAGCCCTAACAGGGGGTGTTGCTATGGCTACACCTTC
NA,TRBJ1-5,once,TRBV7-9,CASSSKGGDQPQHF,TGTGCCAGCAGCTCTAAGGGAGGAGATCAGCCCCAGCATTTT
TRBD1,TRBJ1-1,NA,TRBV19,CASSIGHRGRTEAFF,TGTGCCAGTAGTATCGGTCACAGGGGGCGGACTGAAGCTTTCTTT
NA,TRBJ1-3,few,TRBV4-1,CASSQEQGGGNTIYF,TGCGCCAGCAGCCAAGAGCAGGGAGGTGGAAACACCATATATTTT
TRBD1,TRBJ1-2,NA,TRBV11-3,CASSLERWDSGPFGYTF,TGTGCCAGCAGCTTAGAGAGGTGGGACAGCGGTCCCTTCGGCTACACCTTC
TRBD1,TRBJ1-2,NA,TRBV9,CASSVEDRANYGYTF,TGTGCCAGCAGCGTAGAGGACAGGGCAAACTATGGCTACACCTTC
TRBD1,TRBJ2-7,NA,TRBV5-1,CARDRVEQYF,TGCGCCAGGGACAGGGTCGAGCAGTACTTC
TRBD1,TRBJ1-2,once,TRBV7-9,CASSRPGSDRVYGYTF,TGTGCCAGCAGCCGACCCGGCTCGGACAGGGTCTATGGCTACACCTTC
NA,TRBJ2-7,few,TRBV4-1,CASSQAGQSYEQYF,TGTGCCAGCAGCCAAGCTGGACAGTCCTACGAGCAGTACTTC
NA,TRBJ1-5,NA,TRBV21-1,CASSKEKAETPCGSNQPQHF,TGTGCCAGCAGCAAAGAGAAAGCGGAAACTCCCTGTGGGAGCAATCAGCCCCAGCATTTT
NA,TRBJ1-1,NA,TRBV19,CASSIKYSRALLGTEAFF,TGTGCCAGTAGTATAAAGTATTCTAGAGCCCTCCTTGGGACTGAAGCTTTCTTT
NA,TRBJ2-7,few,TRBV7-9,CASSLVGGHSYEQYF,TGTGCCAGCAGCTTAGTTGGCGGGCACTCCTACGAGCAGTACTTC
TRBD2,TRBJ2-7,NA,TRBV4-1,CASSREPSGGTYEQYF,TGCGCCAGCAGCCGAGAGCCTAGCGGGGGGACCTACGAGCAGTACTTC
NA,TRBJ1-2,many,TRBV5-4,CASSLPDTPLNYGYTF,TGTGCCAGCAGCTTACCTGATACTCCCCTTAACTATGGCTACACCTTC
NA,TRBJ1-3,NA,TRBV7-7,CASAEGPGVGNTIYF,TGTGCCAGTGCGGAGGGGCCCGGCGTCGGAAACACCATATATTTT
NA,TRBJ1-6,medium-sized,TRBV4-3,CASSQERVRHSPLHF,TGCGCCAGCAGCCAAGAGCGGGTCCGTCATTCACCCCTCCACTTT
TRBD1,TRBJ2-7,few,TRBV4-3,CASSPTRAGTGSYEQYF,TGCGCCAGCAGCCCCACGCGGGCCGGGACAGGGTCCTACGAGCAGTACTTC
NA,TRBJ1-1,NA,TRBV7-3,CASSFRNTEAFF,TGTGCCAGCAGCTTCAGAAACACTGAAGCTTTCTTT
NA,TRBJ2-7,NA,TRBV7-8,CASSLRGPYEQYF,TGTGCCAGCAGCTTGCGGGGCCCCTACGAGCAGTACTTC
TRBD1,TRBJ1-2,NA,TRBV4-1,CASSQAQGNYGYTF,TGCGCCAGCAGCCAAGCACAGGGGAACTATGGCTACACCTTC
NA,TRBJ1-5,NA,TRBV7-8,CASSLDGGRGNQPQHF,TGTGCCAGCAGCTTAGATGGGGGCCGCGGCAATCAGCCCCAGCATTTT
TRBD1,TRBJ1-2,NA,TRBV11-2,CASSLIRDRGSYGYTF,TGTGCCAGCAGCCTTATCCGGGACAGGGGATCGTATGGCTACACCTTC
TRBD2,TRBJ2-7,NA,TRBV29-1,CSVASPLAGGYEQYF,TGCAGCGTTGCCTCCCCACTAGCGGGGGGCTACGAGCAGTACTTC
NA,TRBJ2-7,NA,TRBV2,CASSDGPLWGRYEQYF,TGTGCCAGCAGTGATGGCCCTCTCTGGGGCCGGTACGAGCAGTACTTC
TRBD1,TRBJ1-5,NA,TRBV7-9,CASSPIGPGGFQPQHF,TGTGCCAGCAGCCCTATCGGGCCAGGGGGGTTCCAGCCCCAGCATTTT
TRBD2,TRBJ2-7,NA,TRBV27,CASRSGGYEQYF,TGTGCCAGCAGGAGCGGGGGTTACGAGCAGTACTTC
NA,TRBJ2-7,NA,TRBV6-5,CASSYSRGLTYEQYF,TGTGCCAGCAGTTACTCGAGGGGGTTAACCTACGAGCAGTACTTC
TRBD1,TRBJ2-7,once,TRBV7-9,CASSPRDRRAYEQYF,TGTGCCAGCAGCCCACGGGACAGAAGAGCCTACGAGCAGTACTTC
NA,TRBJ1-1,NA,TRBV4-2,CASSWRRGARGDTEAFF,TGTGCCAGCAGCTGGCGCCGGGGGGCGCGGGGGGACACTGAAGCTTTCTTT
TRBD1,TRBJ1-2,NA,TRBV7-9,CASSPDRGGYTF,TGTGCCAGCAGCCCAGACAGGGGAGGCTACACCTTC
NA,TRBJ2-7,few,TRBV27,CASSRPYSTEQYF,TGTGCCAGCAGTCGACCTTACAGTACCGAGCAGTACTTC
NA,TRBJ1-1,NA,TRBV5-1,CASSLGDLEAFF,TGCGCCAGCAGCTTGGGTGACTTAGAAGCTTTCTTT
NA,TRBJ2-7,medium-sized,TRBV1,CTSSPRSGEQYF,TGCACCAGCAGCCCACGGTCGGGCGAGCAGTACTTC
NA,TRBJ1-3,NA,TRBV2,CASSDPGGPGNTIYF,TGTGCCAGCTCGGATCCGGGGGGCCCTGGAAACACCATATATTTT
TRBD1,TRBJ2-7,NA,TRBV4-2,CASSRGTGPDEQYF,TGTGCCAGCAGCCGCGGGACAGGGCCGGACGAGCAGTACTTC
TRBD2,TRBJ2-7,few,TRBV4-3,CASSQVLAGLEQYF,TGCGCCAGCAGCCAAGTTCTAGCGGGGCTCGAGCAGTACTTC
NA,TRBJ2-7,NA,TRBV12-5,CASGFQGAEQYF,TGTGCTAGTGGTTTCCAGGGCGCTGAGCAGTACTTC
NA,TRBJ2-7,NA,TRBV10-2,CASSERGYEQYF,TGCGCCAGCAGTGAGCGGGGTTACGAGCAGTACTTC
NA,TRBJ2-7,NA,TRBV9,CASSPALGTTYEQYF,TGTGCCAGCAGCCCCGCTCTTGGTACAACCTACGAGCAGTACTTC
TRBD1,TRBJ1-1,NA,TRBV4-1,CASTARGPNTEAFF,TGCGCCAGCACAGCCAGGGGGCCCAACACGGAAGCTTTCTTT
TRBD2,TRBJ2-2,NA,TRBV11-3,CASSPTSGGVYTGELFF,TGTGCCAGCAGCCCGACTAGCGGGGGGGTGTACACCGGGGAGCTGTTTTTT